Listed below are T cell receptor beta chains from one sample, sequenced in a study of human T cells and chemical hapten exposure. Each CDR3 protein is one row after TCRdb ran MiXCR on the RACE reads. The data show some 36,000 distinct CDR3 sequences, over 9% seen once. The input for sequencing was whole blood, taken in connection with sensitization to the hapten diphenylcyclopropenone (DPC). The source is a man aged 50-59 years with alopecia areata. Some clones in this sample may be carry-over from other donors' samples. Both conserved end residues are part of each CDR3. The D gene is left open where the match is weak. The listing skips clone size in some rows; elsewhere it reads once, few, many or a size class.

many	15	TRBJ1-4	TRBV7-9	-	CASSLDQGHNEKLFF	TGTGCCAGCAGTCTGGACCAAGGTCACAATGAAAAACTGTTTTTT
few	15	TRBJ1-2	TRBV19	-	CASITRGGRNYGYTF	TGTGCCAGTATCACCCGAGGGGGGCGCAACTATGGCTACACCTTC
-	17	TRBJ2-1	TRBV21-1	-	CASSKGPAIPAYNEQFF	TGTGCCAGCAGCAAAGGCCCGGCGATCCCCGCCTACAATGAGCAGTTCTTC
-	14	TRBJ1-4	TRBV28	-	CASSLGGAREKLFF	TGTGCCAGCAGTTTAGGGGGAGCCCGTGAAAAACTGTTTTTT
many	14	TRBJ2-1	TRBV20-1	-	CSARLWSSYNEQFF	TGCAGTGCTAGACTCTGGAGCTCCTACAATGAGCAGTTCTTC
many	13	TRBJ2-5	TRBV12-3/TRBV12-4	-	CASTGTRGRTQYF	TGTGCCAGCACCGGGACACGGGGTCGGACCCAGTACTTC
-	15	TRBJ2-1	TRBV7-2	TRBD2	CASGSIAGGSNEQFF	TGTGCCAGCGGCTCAATAGCGGGGGGCTCCAATGAGCAGTTCTTC
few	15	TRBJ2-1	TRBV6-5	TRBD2	CASSDGTSGSVEQFF	TGTGCCAGCAGTGACGGGACTAGCGGGAGTGTTGAGCAGTTCTTC
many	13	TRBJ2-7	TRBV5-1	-	CASSADGAYEQYF	TGCGCCAGCAGCGCTGACGGCGCCTACGAGCAGTACTTC
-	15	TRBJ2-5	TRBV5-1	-	CASSPLPGQLETQYF	TGCGCCAGCAGCCCCCTTCCGGGACAATTGGAGACCCAGTACTTC
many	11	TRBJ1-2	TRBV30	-	CAWSGNYGYTF	TGTGCCTGGAGTGGGAACTATGGCTACACCTTC
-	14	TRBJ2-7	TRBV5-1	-	CASSPGHAIYEQYF	TGCGCCAGCAGCCCCGGACATGCGATCTACGAGCAGTACTTC
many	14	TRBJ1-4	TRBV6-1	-	CASSGRAENEKLFF	TGTGCCAGCAGTGGGAGGGCGGAAAATGAAAAACTGTTTTTT
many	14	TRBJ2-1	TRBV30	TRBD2	CAWSQGLGDNEQFF	TGTGCCTGGAGCCAGGGACTAGGTGACAATGAGCAGTTCTTC
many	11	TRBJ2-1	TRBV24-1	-	CATSDLGEQFF	TGTGCCACCAGTGACCTGGGTGAGCAGTTCTTC
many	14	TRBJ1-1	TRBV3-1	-	CASSHRQESTEAFF	TGTGCCAGCAGCCATAGACAGGAAAGCACTGAAGCTTTCTTT
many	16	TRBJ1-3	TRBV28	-	CASSPGLVSSGNTIYF	TGTGCCAGCAGTCCCGGACTCGTGAGCTCTGGAAACACCATATATTTT
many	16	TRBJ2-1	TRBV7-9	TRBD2	CASSLAAGGLRNEQFF	TGTGCCAGCAGCTTAGCAGCGGGAGGGCTCCGCAATGAGCAGTTCTTC
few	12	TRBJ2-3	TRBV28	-	CASTSRPDTQYF	TGTGCCAGCACCTCCCGCCCAGATACGCAGTATTTT
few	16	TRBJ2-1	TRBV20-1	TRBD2	CSARGGLAGGRHEQFF	TGCAGTGCTAGAGGCGGACTAGCGGGAGGGCGTCATGAGCAGTTCTTC
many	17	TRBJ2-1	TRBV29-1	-	CSVGGEKTREVLNEQFF	TGCAGCGTTGGGGGGGAAAAGACCAGGGAAGTTCTAAATGAGCAGTTCTTC
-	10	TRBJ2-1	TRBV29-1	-	CSVRMSEQFF	TGCAGCGTTAGAATGTCGGAGCAGTTCTTC
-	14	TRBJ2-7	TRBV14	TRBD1	CASSQETGNYEQYF	TGTGCCAGCAGCCAAGAGACAGGGAACTACGAGCAGTACTTC
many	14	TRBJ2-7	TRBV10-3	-	CAISVGGSTSEQYF	TGTGCCATCAGTGTAGGGGGTTCTACGTCCGAGCAGTACTTC
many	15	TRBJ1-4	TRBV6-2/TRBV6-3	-	CASSYYRATNEKLFF	TGTGCCAGCAGCTACTACAGGGCAACTAATGAAAAACTGTTTTTT
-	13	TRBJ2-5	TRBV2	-	CASSVTLSGAQYF	TGTGCCAGCAGCGTGACCCTTTCCGGGGCCCAGTACTTC
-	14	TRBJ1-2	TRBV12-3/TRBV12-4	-	CASSLDGAGYGYTF	TGTGCCAGCAGTTTAGATGGGGCTGGATATGGCTACACCTTC
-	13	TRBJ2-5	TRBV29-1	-	CSVDFQGGETQYF	TGCAGCGTTGATTTCCAGGGAGGCGAGACCCAGTACTTC
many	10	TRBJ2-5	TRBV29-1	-	CSVGQETQYF	TGCAGCGTTGGACAAGAGACCCAGTACTTC
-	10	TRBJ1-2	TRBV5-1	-	CASSHYGYTF	TGCGCCAGCAGCCACTATGGCTACACCTTC
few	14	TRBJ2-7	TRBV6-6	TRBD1	CASRGTGGTYEQYF	TGTGCCAGCAGGGGGACAGGGGGGACCTACGAGCAGTACTTC
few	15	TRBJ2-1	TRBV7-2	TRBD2	CASSLGLAGVPEQFF	TGTGCCAGCAGCCTAGGACTAGCGGGAGTCCCTGAGCAGTTCTTC
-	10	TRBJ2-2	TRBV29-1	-	CSVLGGELFF	TGCAGCGTACTGGGCGGGGAGCTGTTTTTT
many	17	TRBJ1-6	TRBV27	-	CASSPSGRALYNSPLHF	TGTGCCAGCAGTCCCTCCGGCCGCGCCCTTTATAATTCACCCCTCCACTTT
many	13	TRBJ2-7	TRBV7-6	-	CASSLVVWDEQYF	TGTGCCAGCAGCTTAGTGGTTTGGGACGAGCAGTACTTC
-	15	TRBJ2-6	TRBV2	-	CASSESGAGANVLTF	TGTGCCAGCAGTGAATCAGGGGCCGGGGCCAACGTCCTGACTTTC
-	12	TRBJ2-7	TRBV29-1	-	CSVLDIPYEQYF	TGCAGCGTGCTAGACATTCCCTACGAGCAGTACTTC
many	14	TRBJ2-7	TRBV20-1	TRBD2	CSAWLPGTSTSQYF	TGCAGTGCTTGGTTACCCGGGACTAGCACTTCGCAGTACTTC
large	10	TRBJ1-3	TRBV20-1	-	CSAFRGTIYF	TGCAGTGCCTTCCGGGGCACCATATATTTT
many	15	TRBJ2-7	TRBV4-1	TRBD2	CASSHGTSTNYEQYF	TGCGCCAGCAGCCACGGGACTAGCACAAACTACGAGCAGTACTTC
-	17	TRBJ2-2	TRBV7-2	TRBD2	CASSVFLAGGPGGELFF	TGTGCCAGCAGCGTATTTCTAGCGGGAGGGCCTGGAGGGGAGCTGTTTTTT
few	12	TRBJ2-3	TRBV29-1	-	CSVASDTDTQYF	TGCAGCGTCGCGTCGGACACAGATACGCAGTATTTT
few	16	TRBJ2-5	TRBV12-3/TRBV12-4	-	CASSSHTENPGETQYF	TGTGCCAGCAGTTCTCACACCGAGAATCCGGGCGAGACCCAGTACTTC
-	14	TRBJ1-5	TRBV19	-	CASSIAGSNQPQHF	TGTGCCAGTAGTATAGCTGGGAGCAATCAGCCCCAGCATTTT
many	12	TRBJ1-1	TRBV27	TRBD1	CASSRTGGMAFF	TGTGCCAGCAGCCGAACAGGGGGCATGGCTTTCTTT
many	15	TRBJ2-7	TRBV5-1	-	CASSLGSHLAYEQYF	TGCGCCAGCAGCTTGGGGAGCCACCTCGCTTACGAGCAGTACTTC
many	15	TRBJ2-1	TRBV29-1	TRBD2	CSVAKVAGSYNEQFF	TGCAGCGTTGCCAAGGTAGCGGGCTCCTACAATGAGCAGTTCTTC
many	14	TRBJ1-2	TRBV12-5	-	CASGLGRGEQGYTF	TGTGCTAGTGGTTTGGGCAGGGGCGAGCAGGGCTACACCTTC
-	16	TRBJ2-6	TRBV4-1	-	CASSPYQSSGANVLTF	TGCGCCAGCAGCCCATATCAGAGCTCTGGGGCCAACGTCCTGACTTTC
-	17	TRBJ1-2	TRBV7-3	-	CASSSGRQGEGNYGYTF	TGTGCCAGCAGCTCAGGTCGGCAGGGAGAGGGAAACTATGGCTACACCTTC
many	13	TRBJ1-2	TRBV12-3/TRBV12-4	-	CASRLSTGHGYTF	TGTGCCAGCAGACTGTCGACAGGTCATGGCTACACCTTC
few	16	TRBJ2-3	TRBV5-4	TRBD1	CASSLSGQGAADTQYF	TGTGCCAGCAGCTTATCCGGACAGGGGGCCGCAGATACGCAGTATTTT